The following is a T cell receptor (beta chain) sequence with its context. Its antigen is currently not known. One base away there is no much larger clone; base qualities are not given. In Seattle, one collaborating source enrolled patients while the infection was active and tracked those patients longitudinally over the course of disease. Collaborating institutions collected whole blood in K2EDTA tubes following their own protocols. Collaborator samples were shipped for TCRbeta analysis as frozen whole blood, isolated PBMCs, or DNA extracted from either sample type. These data belong to a study of blood T cell repertoires in COVID-19 (TCRdb year 2020). Context from the whole study: The collaborator samples originated in the United States, Italy and Spain and spanned the acute and convalescent phases of COVID-19. The sample metadata nearly always contained a de-identified subject ID, COVID-19 status, age in years and sex. Samples were obtained from the ongoing ImmuneRACE study (first 160 participants) and from about 1,300 subjects provided by 6 global collaborators. The repertoires were released in a freely available public database intended as a resource for research on the immune response to SARS-CoV-2. Where available, HLA class I and class II types were taken from metadata supplied by the sample provider and were not determined by assay-based typing. The prospective study material was composed of cDNA or gDNA derived from T cells, B-cell-depleted T cells, or PBMCs. Deeply sampled blood TCRbeta repertoires from subjects exposed to, actively infected with, or recovered from COVID-19 were included in the dataset.

Summary of the overall study and its limitations: Clinical and demographic metadata were provided uncurated, with the amount varying by source and participant.

The CDR3 runs 16 residues from the cysteine to the phenylalanine. Only the CDR3 DNA is retained, 48 bases long and in frame from the first base. Based on the germline V gene, the CDR1 and CDR2 sequences are SGHRS and YFSETQ. Compared with germline, V lacks 1 base and J lacks 4 bases; bases without a gene match: 6. TCRbeta CDR3 regions were amplified from genomic DNA by means of the immunoSEQ Assay, a bias-controlled multiplex PCR. The study's processing was this. Nucleated cell counts per sample were estimated from amplification of reference gene primers within the assay. Sequence reads were collapsed and filtered to measure the absolute abundance of every unique TCRbeta CDR3 rearrangement. For each sample, productive Simpson clonality was calculated by taking the square root of Simpson's diversity index across productive rearrangements. TCRdb took this table from immuneACCESS and kept in-frame rearrangements with V and J called. Such tables lack part of the clones; where checked against another copy, unresolved V genes explain under half of the gap, and the rest is unexplained. That table supplies the V and J calls and clone size; D and trimming were determined from the DNA. A total of a few hundred thousand clones appear in this sample, approximately 91% of them only once. In total, the top ten clones hold approximately 2.6% of the sample.

Sequencing input: peripheral blood. The clonotype was recovered from a person aged 18 to 30 with COVID-19, enrolled during active disease. The receptor chain draws on TRBV5-1 and TRBJ1-4; 8 bases in the middle match TRBD1. The DNA sequence is TGCGCCAGCAGCTTGCAGGGACAGGCTCATAATGAAAAACTGTTTTTT. Protein translation: CASSLQGQAHNEKLFF.